Following are 25 T cell receptor beta chains from one sample sequenced in a study of shared clonotypes between healthy human individuals. Some clones are missing from TCRdb's copy, which holds only in-frame ones; the method was immunoSEQ multiplex PCR. The repertoire has 2 million to 2.5 million clones, 95% of them found once; the top ten carry roughly 0.13%. Material for sequencing was naive CD4+ T cells sorted from blood. Subset specified: CD45RA+ positively selected. The source of these receptors is a man in his late teens or twenties in good health.

This clone is a singleton in its sample. V gene TRBV7-3 combines with J gene TRBJ2-3; the D gene is possibly TRBD2 (6 bases). V gave up 8 bases and J gave up 4 bases, with 13 bases separating them. Germline-derived CDR1 and CDR2 are SGHTA and FQGTGA. The CDR3 consists of 13 residues. For the CDR3, the DNA is TGTGCCAGCGGACGGGGAGGCTCAGATACGCAGTATTTT. This gives the protein CASGRGGSDTQYF.

This clone was recorded only once. This sequence joins TRBV10-1 and TRBJ1-1; D is ambiguous. The V end lost 3 bases, the J end lost 0 bases, and 8 bases lay between the germline ends. CDR3 size: 14 residues. Germline V lookup: CDR1 WNHNN, CDR2 SYGVQD (reference sequence). CDR3 sequence reads: CASSDGAMNTEAFF. CDR3 bases: TGCGCCAGCAGTGATGGAGCCATGAACACTGAAGCTTTCTTT.

The rearrangement uses TRBV6-1 and TRBJ1-1; D remains unclear. The CDR3 length is 15 residues. Trimming took off 1 base at V and 0 bases at J, with 9 bases between the two ends. Germline loops: CDR1 MNHNS, CDR2 SASEGT. The CDR3 protein is CASSEVAGVNTEAFF. CDR3 DNA sequence: TGTGCCAGCAGTGAAGTGGCAGGAGTGAACACTGAAGCTTTCTTT.

The chain has TRBV30 and TRBJ2-5; D may be TRBD1 or TRBD2 (6 bases each). CDR1 and CDR2 (germline): GTSNPN, SVGIG (reference sequence). The CDR3 consists of 13 residues. The V gene lost 7 bases and the J gene lost 5 bases, with 17 bases spanning the gap. In nucleotides, the CDR3 is TGTGCCTACTATAGCGGTCAGGGGGAGACCCAGTACTTC. Encoded protein: CAYYSGQGETQYF.

Details on this clone: The sample contains more than one DNA sequence encoding this CDR3. This rearrangement joins TRBV6-6 to TRBJ1-1, with 8 bases matching TRBD1. The CDR3 is 14 amino acids. Germline-derived CDR1 and CDR2 are MNHNY and SVGAGI (reference sequence). Germline trimming cut 4 bases from V and 5 bases from J; bases unmatched to any gene: 6. In DNA, the CDR3 is TGTGCCAGCAGTTGGACAGGGAAAGGGACTGAAGCTTTCTTT. Amino acid sequence: CASSWTGKGTEAFF.

The CDR3 coding sequence is TGTGCCATCGGGCCCTTAGAAGACATTCAGTACTTC. It specifies CAIGPLEDIQYF. The J gene is TRBJ2-4, the V gene TRBV10-3; D is undetermined. In germline, CDR1 is ENHRY, CDR2 SYGVKD. This CDR3 contains 12 residues. Trimming removed 8 bases at V and 8 bases at J, with 13 bases between.

This clone was seen once. The V gene is TRBV5-6, the J gene TRBJ2-3; D perhaps matches TRBD1 (5 bases). CDR1 is SGHDT and CDR2 is YYEEEE in the germline V gene. The CDR3 sequence is 16 residues long. Trimming left V 4 bases short and J 1 base short, with 16 bases between. CDR3 bases: TGTGCCAGCAGCATTACACAGGCTGGACGCACAGATACGCAGTATTTT. Translated: CASSITQAGRTDTQYF.

The rearrangement links TRBV4-1 to TRBJ2-2, with D possibly TRBD1 on 5 matching bases. The CDR3 runs to 15 residues. Between the trimmed V and J ends, which lost 2 bases and 2 bases, there was a span of 9 bases. Germline CDR1 reads MGHRA; CDR2 reads YSYEKL. DNA for the CDR3: TGCGCCAGCAGCCAACCGCAGGGAAACACCGGGGAGCTGTTTTTT. Its translation: CASSQPQGNTGELFF.

The rearrangement links TRBV27 to TRBJ2-7; no definite D call. Germline V gene sequence: CDR1 MNHEY, CDR2 SMNVEV (reference sequence). CDR3 size: 11 residues. V was trimmed by 2 bases and J by 7 bases, leaving 6 bases between them. Written as DNA, the CDR3 is TGTGCCAGCAGTTTAGCGAGGGAGCAGTACTTC. It specifies CASSLAREQYF.

This clone was seen once. The genes are TRBV5-1 and TRBJ2-7, with unresolved D. Per the germline V gene, CDR1 is SGHRS and CDR2 is YFSETQ. The CDR3 sequence is 14 residues long. V was pared by 0 bases and J by 4 bases, with 11 bases between. The CDR3 bases are TGCGCCAGCAGCTTGGGCAGAGACGAGTACGAGCAGTACTTC. Amino acids: CASSLGRDEYEQYF.

A note on this clone: The identical CDR3 is also encoded by other nucleotide sequences in the sample. The V and J genes are TRBV5-1 and TRBJ2-7; 10 bases match TRBD1. CDR3 length equals 14 residues. Germline V gene sequence: CDR1 SGHRS, CDR2 YFSETQ. V was clipped by 4 bases and J by 3 bases; unmatched bases: 4. The CDR3, as DNA: TGCGCCAGCAGCCTCCGGGACAGGGGCTACGAGCAGTACTTC. Translation: CASSLRDRGYEQYF. Together with reference TRBV5-1 and TRBJ2-7, the CDR3 gives the full variable domain: KAGVTQTPRYLIKTRGQQVTLSCSPISGHRSVSWYQQTPGQGLQFLFEYFSETQRNKGNFPGRFSGRQFSNSRSEMNVSTLELGDSALYLCASSLRDRGYEQYFGPGTRLTVT.

In its sample, this clone was seen once. V usage is TRBV18 and J usage is TRBJ2-7, with D maybe TRBD2 (6 bases). CDR1 and CDR2 (germline): KGHSH, LQKENI. Deletions cut 1 base from V and 2 bases from J, with 18 bases between. The CDR3 is 17 amino acids. CDR3: CASSPLQRRDLAYEQYF. In DNA form, the CDR3 reads TGTGCCAGCTCACCACTCCAACGACGGGACTTGGCCTACGAGCAGTACTTC.

The rearrangement uses TRBV9 and TRBJ2-1; 8 positions match TRBD2. The germline gives CDR1 SGDLS, CDR2 YYNGEE. This CDR3 comprises 14 residues. The V and J ends lost 6 bases and 7 bases, in that order; junction bases with no gene match: 9. The CDR3: CASNRRAGVNEQFF. The CDR3 DNA is TGTGCCAGCAATAGACGAGCGGGAGTTAATGAGCAGTTCTTC.

Only one count was recorded for this clone. The same CDR3 is also encoded by other DNA sequences in this sample. This chain links TRBV4-3 with TRBJ2-5; 7 bases fit TRBD1. Per germline, CDR1 LGHNA and CDR2 YSLEER. This CDR3 spans 15 amino acids. The ends lost 1 base at V and 2 bases at J; junction bases unmatched: 4. The CDR3 here is CASSQGGGLQETQYF. The CDR3 nucleotides are TGCGCCAGCAGCCAAGGAGGGGGCCTACAAGAGACCCAGTACTTC.

The chain carries TRBV18 and TRBJ2-6; D uncertain. The length of the CDR3 is 15 residues. Germline loops: CDR1 KGHSH, CDR2 LQKENI. Trimming removed 1 base from V and 3 bases from J, with 7 bases in between. The CDR3 reads CASSPQPSGANVLTF. The CDR3 DNA reads TGTGCCAGCTCACCACAACCGAGTGGGGCCAACGTCCTGACTTTC.

This clone was recorded only once. The genes are TRBV18 and TRBJ1-2; TRBD1 is a possible D gene (5 bases). The CDR3 contains 13 residues. Per germline, CDR1 KGHSH and CDR2 LQKENI. V gave up 0 bases and J gave up 8 bases, with 10 bases separating them. The CDR3 DNA sequence: TGTGCCAGCTCACCACCGGTAAGGGGAGGCTACACCTTC. It encodes CASSPPVRGGYTF.

The rearrangement joins TRBV6-6 to TRBJ1-2; 8 bases match TRBD1. This CDR3 has 13 amino acids. J was trimmed by 7 bases and V by 7 bases; bases with no gene match: 8. CDR1 is MNHNY, CDR2 SVGAGI, per germline (reference sequence). CDR3 sequence (DNA): TGTGCCAGCATAGGTTACAGGGGGTTTGGCTACACCTTC. Translating gives CASIGYRGFGYTF.

This chain links TRBV30 with TRBJ1-1; 8 bases agree with TRBD1. V lost 3 bases, J lost 4 bases, and 4 bases stayed unmatched. Germline CDR1 and CDR2: GTSNPN and SVGIG (reference sequence). This CDR3 has 13 amino acids. The CDR3 here is CAWRNTGGTEAFF. The DNA of the CDR3 is TGTGCCTGGAGGAACACAGGGGGCACTGAAGCTTTCTTT.

The V and J genes are TRBV4-2 and TRBJ2-3; 7 bases line up with TRBD2. Looked up from germline, CDR1 is LGHNA and CDR2 is YNFKEQ. The CDR3 is made up of 16 amino acids. The V segment lost 5 bases and the J segment 1 base; nucleotides outside the gene matches: 9. The CDR3 sequence: CASSSREAGRTDTQYF. The CDR3 region has the DNA TGTGCCAGCAGCTCCCGGGAAGCGGGGCGCACAGATACGCAGTATTTT.

This sequence joins TRBV19 and TRBJ1-1; perhaps TRBD1 as D (5 bases). CDR1 and CDR2 (germline): LNHDA, SQIVND (reference sequence). V was trimmed by 7 bases and J by 4 bases, leaving 16 bases between them. The CDR3 is 14 residues long. This CDR3 is CASTTDGGRTEAFF. In nucleotides, the CDR3 is TGTGCCAGTACCACAGATGGGGGTCGCACTGAAGCTTTCTTT.

The rearrangement uses TRBV4-1 and TRBJ1-5; D is perhaps TRBD1 (5 bases). With 4 bases removed from V and 5 bases from J, the gap between germline ends came to 15 bases. In germline, CDR1 is MGHRA, CDR2 YSYEKL. The CDR3 totals 15 residues. The CDR3 sequence is CASSPGILFHQPQHF. CDR3 in DNA: TGCGCCAGCAGCCCAGGGATACTCTTCCATCAGCCCCAGCATTTT.

V and J are TRBV6-1 and TRBJ2-7, with 8 bases fitting TRBD2. The germline V gene encodes CDR1 MNHNS and CDR2 SASEGT. Losses at the gene ends were 6 bases for V and 4 bases for J; bases not matched to a gene: 11. This CDR3 comprises 15 residues. The CDR3 DNA is TGTGCCAGCAGGGGAGGTGGGAGCGGGAGTTACGAGCAGTACTTC. As protein: CASRGGGSGSYEQYF.

The CDR3 region has the DNA TGTGCCAGCAGTTTATCGAGGGGAGATATACATACGCAGTATTTT. Encoded protein: CASSLSRGDIHTQYF. The chain uses TRBV28 and TRBJ2-3, with D perhaps being TRBD1 or TRBD2 (5 bases each). CDR3 size: 15 residues. Trimming took 1 base from V and 7 from J, leaving 15 bases between them. Germline CDR1 MDHEN, CDR2 SYDVKM.

With respect to this clone: One end of the junction fails to match germline, which may point to a read error. The sample carries other DNA sequences with the same CDR3. This chain's CDR3 is CASSFTGRDNEKLFF. Written as DNA, the CDR3 is TGTGCCAGCAGCTTCACAGGCAGGGATAATGAAAAATTGTTTTTT. The chain couples TRBV7-6 to TRBJ1-4, with D perhaps TRBD1 (5 bases). Germline V gives CDR1 SGHVS, CDR2 FNYEAQ. This CDR3 region has 15 residues.

The chain combines TRBV30 with TRBJ2-7, with 8 positions matching TRBD2. The junction had 9 bases not matched to a gene; V was cut back by 5 bases and J by 3 bases. Germline CDR1 and CDR2: GTSNPN and SVGIG (reference sequence). The CDR3 has 14 amino acids. Written as DNA, the CDR3 is TGTGCCTGGCGGGGGGGGCTTAGAAACTACGAGCAGTACTTC. Translation: CAWRGGLRNYEQYF.